This TCR beta chain is from a study of graft-versus-host responses after intestinal transplantation. About the study: Every recipient underwent anti-thymocyte globulin induction, then tacrolimus and steroids for three to four years.

Sequencing was performed with immunoSEQ multiplex PCR; in TCRdb, only in-frame clones are kept and a portion is missing. The sample includes 100,000 to 140,000 clones, 87% seen only once; the top ten take over 0.6%. This clone has more than one count but fewer than ten. The antigen is undetermined. The CDR3 is made up of 16 amino acids. V lost 2 bases to trimming and J lost 0 bases, with 11 bases between them. Germline V gene lookup returns CDR1 SGHVS and CDR2 FQNEAQ. Here the sequenced sample was unstimulated CD4+ T cells sorted from spleen or lymph node cells, taken before transplant. The gene calls are TRBV7-8 and TRBJ2-1; TRBD2 might be the D (5 bases). The receptor's source is a human donor who was the organ donor for an intestinal transplant. The CDR3 protein is CASSLMGGRSYNEQFF. CDR3 DNA sequence: TGTGCCAGCAGCTTAATGGGCGGGCGCTCCTACAATGAGCAGTTCTTC. The full variable domain, completed using reference TRBV7-8 and TRBJ2-1, is GAGVSQSPRYKVAKRGQDVALRCDPISGHVSLFWYQQALGQGPEFLTYFQNEAQLDKSGLPSDRFFAERPEGSVSTLKIQRTQQEDSAVYLCASSLMGGRSYNEQFFGPGTRLTVL.